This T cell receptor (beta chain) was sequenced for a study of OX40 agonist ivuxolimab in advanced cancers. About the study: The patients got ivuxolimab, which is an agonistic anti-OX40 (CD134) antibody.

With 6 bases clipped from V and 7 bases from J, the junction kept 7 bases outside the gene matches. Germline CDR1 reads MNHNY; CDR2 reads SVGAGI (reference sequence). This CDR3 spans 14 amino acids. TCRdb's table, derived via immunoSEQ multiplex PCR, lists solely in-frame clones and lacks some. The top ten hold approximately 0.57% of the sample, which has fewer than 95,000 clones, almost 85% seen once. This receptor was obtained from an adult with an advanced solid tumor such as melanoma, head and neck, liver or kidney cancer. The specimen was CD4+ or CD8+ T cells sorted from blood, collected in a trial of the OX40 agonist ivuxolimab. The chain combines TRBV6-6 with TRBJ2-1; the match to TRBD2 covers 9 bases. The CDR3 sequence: CASSIAGVNNEQFF. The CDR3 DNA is TGTGCCAGCAGCATAGCGGGGGTCAATAATGAGCAGTTCTTC.